The 14 T cell receptor beta chains given below trace back to one sample, sequenced in a study of regulatory T cells in long-lasting Graves disease. According to the study, TCR beta libraries were built with iRepertoire HTBI primers and CDR3-region Arm-PCR. TCRdb ran MiXCR on the multiplex PCR reads and lists one entry per CDR3 protein. The data show approximately 400,000 distinct CDR3 sequences, under 15% seen once. Time point given: newly diagnosed GD, antithyroid drugs for less than 3 months. Scientists built the TCR library using RNA that was extracted from PBMCs. This sample also belongs to another study, concerning T cells in Graves' hyperthyroidism and ophthalmopathy.

Sequencing used peripheral blood mononuclear cells (PBMCs), obtained at new diagnosis, from a patient treated with antithyroid drugs. These receptors all come from a woman aged 25-40 years with Graves disease.

Ten or more counts support this clonotype. This chain connects TRBV20-1 to TRBJ2-3; no clear D gene. The CDR3 totals 14 residues. CDR1 and CDR2 from the germline V gene are DFQATT and SNEGSKA (reference sequence). Trimming took off 1 base at V and 0 bases at J, with 8 bases between the two ends. The CDR3 bases are TGCAGTGCTAGAGTCACGGTTAGCACAGATACGCAGTATTTT. Its translation: CSARVTVSTDTQYF.

In this sample, this clonotype turned up many times. The chain couples TRBV27 to TRBJ2-2, with D tentatively TRBD1 (6 bases). Deletions cut 5 bases from V and 4 bases from J, with 11 bases between. Germline assignment: CDR1 MNHEY and CDR2 SMNVEV (reference sequence). The CDR3 sequence is 14 residues long. The chain's CDR3 is CASSGQGPTGELFF. Here the CDR3 DNA reads TGTGCCAGCAGTGGGCAGGGGCCCACCGGGGAGCTGTTTTTT.

Regarding this clonotype: A much larger clonotype is one base distant, so this may be a read error. The chain uses TRBV30 and TRBJ2-4; TRBD2 is a possible D gene (5 bases). This CDR3 spans 11 amino acids. Germline V CDR1 and CDR2: GTSNPN, SVGIG (reference sequence). V was shortened by 0 bases and J by 13 bases, with 10 bases between the two germline ends. The chain's CDR3 is CAWSVSGRQYF. The CDR3 bases are TGTGCCTGGAGTGTAAGCGGCAGGCAGTACTTC. The full variable domain, completed using reference TRBV30 and TRBJ2-4, is SQTIHQWPATLVQPVGSPLSLECTVEGTSNPNLYWYRQAAGRGLQLLFYSVGIGQISSEVPQNLSASRPQDRQFILSSKKLLLSDSGFYLCAWSVSGRQYFGAGTRLSVL.

The rearrangement joins TRBV7-2 to TRBJ2-5, with D uncertain. CDR3 length equals 15 residues. V lost 1 base and J 9 bases, leaving 18 bases between the germline ends. In germline, CDR1 is SGHTA, CDR2 FQGNSA. CDR3 nucleotide sequence: TGTGCCAGCAGCTTAGTTTTAGTCGGATCGCGACCCCAGTACTTC. Encoded protein: CASSLVLVGSRPQYF. Full variable domain (remainder filled in from reference TRBV7-2 and TRBJ2-5): GAGVSQSPSNKVTEKGKDVELRCDPISGHTALYWYRQSLGQGLEFLIYFQGNSAPDKSGLPSDRFSAERTGGSVSTLTIQRTQQEDSAVYLCASSLVLVGSRPQYFGPGTRLLVL.

This clonotype showed up many times. At one of its ends the junction is not consistent with the germline gene, which may arise from a read error. The chain carries TRBV7-9 and TRBJ2-5, with D perhaps matching TRBD1 (6 bases). This CDR3 has 15 residues. Germline lookup yields CDR1 SEHNR and CDR2 FQNEAQ (reference sequence). The CDR3 DNA reads TGTGCCAGCAGCGTAGCCCGGACAGTCGAAGAGACCCAGTACTTC. Translation gives CASSVARTVEETQYF.

In its sample, this clonotype was seen many times. The rearrangement uses TRBV12-5 and TRBJ2-3; no firm D call. Trimming removed 2 bases at V and 3 bases at J, with 6 bases between. The CDR3 is 13 residues long. From germline, CDR1 is LGHNT and CDR2 FRNRAP. DNA for the CDR3: TGTGCTAGTGGTTTGATCGGGACAGATACGCAGTATTTT. It specifies CASGLIGTDTQYF.

The CDR3, as DNA: TGTGCCAGCAGTGAAAGGGGGAGCGGGAGTGGCCTTGGGGAGCAGTACTTC. Amino acids: CASSERGSGSGLGEQYF. This sequence joins TRBV6-1 and TRBJ2-7, with 8 positions matching TRBD2. From germline, CDR1 is MNHNS and CDR2 SASEGT. V shed 2 bases, J shed 7 bases, and the junction held 16 bases outside the gene matches. The CDR3 is 17 residues long.

The chain joins TRBV19 to TRBJ2-7, with D tentatively TRBD1 (5 bases). The V and J ends lost 3 bases and 7 bases respectively, with 16 bases between them. The V gene's germline CDR1 is LNHDA and CDR2 SQIVND (reference sequence). The CDR3 runs to 14 residues. The CDR3 loop is CASSMGRDAREQYF. The CDR3 region has the DNA TGTGCCAGTAGTATGGGGCGTGACGCGAGGGAGCAGTACTTC.

The chain uses TRBV18 and TRBJ2-7; D is uncertain. Gene TRBJ2-5 matches the end of the DNA better, so the J call may be wrong. There are 14 residues in the CDR3. Germline V gives CDR1 KGHSH, CDR2 LQKENI. CDR3 bases: TGTGCCAGCTCACCGGCCCTACAGCGAGAGACCCAGTACTTC. This gives the protein CASSPALQRETQYF.

This clonotype was seen more than once but under ten times. V usage is TRBV19 and J usage is TRBJ1-6; D is unclear. The V gene lost 7 bases and the J gene lost 13 bases, with 14 bases spanning the gap. CDR1 and CDR2 from the germline V gene are LNHDA and SQIVND (reference sequence). The CDR3 consists of 12 residues. This CDR3 is CASNWAGGPLHF. CDR3 bases: TGTGCCAGTAATTGGGCGGGCGGCCCCCTCCACTTT. Full variable domain (outside the CDR3, taken from reference TRBV19 and TRBJ1-6): DGGITQSPKYLFRKEGQNVTLSCEQNLNHDAMYWYRQDPGQGLRLIYYSQIVNDFQKGDIAEGYSVSREKKESFPLTVTSAQKNPTAFYLCASNWAGGPLHFGNGTRLTVT.

This clonotype was recorded many times. The rearrangement uses TRBV7-9 and TRBJ2-2; D is ambiguous. The CDR3 covers 14 residues. Germline values: CDR1 SEHNR, CDR2 FQNEAQ (reference sequence). The V gene lost 4 bases and the J gene lost 4 bases, with 10 bases spanning the gap. The CDR3 protein is CASSSPTGTGELFF. CDR3 sequence (DNA): TGTGCCAGCAGCTCTCCGACGGGCACCGGGGAGCTGTTTTTT.

In this sample, this clonotype turned up many times. The V call is TRBV11-2, the J call TRBJ2-2, with unresolved D. V was pared by 3 bases and J by 9 bases, with 5 bases between. This CDR3 contains 11 residues. Germline assignment: CDR1 SGHAT and CDR2 FQNNGV. The chain's CDR3 is CASSFLRELFF. CDR3 sequence (DNA): TGTGCCAGCAGCTTCCTCCGGGAGCTGTTTTTT.

V is TRBV7-2 and J is TRBJ2-1; 15 positions agree with TRBD2. CDR1 SGHTA and CDR2 FQGNSA come from the germline V gene. CDR3 length equals 19 residues. V shed 0 bases and J 0 bases; nucleotides not matched to a gene: 3. CDR3 sequence (DNA): TGTGCCAGCAGCTTAGCAGGACTAGCGGGAGGGACCTCCTACAATGAGCAGTTCTTC. It specifies CASSLAGLAGGTSYNEQFF. The variable domain in full, with the rest retrieved from reference TRBV7-2 and TRBJ2-1, is GAGVSQSPSNKVTEKGKDVELRCDPISGHTALYWYRQSLGQGLEFLIYFQGNSAPDKSGLPSDRFSAERTGGSVSTLTIQRTQQEDSAVYLCASSLAGLAGGTSYNEQFFGPGTRLTVL.

V and J are TRBV6-9 and TRBJ2-7, with D perhaps matching TRBD1 (5 bases). The CDR3 contains 13 residues. Germline CDR1 MNHGY, CDR2 SVAAGI. The V gene lost 3 bases and the J gene lost 4 bases, with 10 bases spanning the gap. The CDR3 DNA is TGTGCCAGCAGTTACCAGGGTCAGTACGAGCAGTACTTC. It codes for CASSYQGQYEQYF.